Listed here is a single TCR beta chain. Its target is unknown. Vbeta (60) and Jbeta (13) primers were used in the PCR. Sequencing used immunoSEQ multiplex PCR; TCRdb keeps in-frame clones, though not all of them. The data hold 150,000 to 200,000 clones, with 84% observed a single time. This specimen belongs to a study of cytomegalovirus exposure and HLA in healthy donors. About the study: Of all 400 or so donors who were genotyped, roughly 81% belonged to the Caucasian-associated ancestry cluster. Findings of the study overall: In all likelihood, a cluster of highly shared sequence variants was a sequencing artifact. By HLA locus, TCR association rates varied in a later analysis, with DRB1 showing the most and HLA-C the fewest.

V dropped 0 bases and J dropped 5; count of bases not matched to a gene: 16. The CDR3 runs 18 residues. CDR1 and CDR2 (germline): SGDLS, YYNGEE. Material for sequencing was PBMCs. This rearrangement joins TRBV9 to TRBJ2-5; the match to TRBD2 covers 7 bases. This sequence was found in a boy between 10 and 17 years old in good health and CMV-seronegative. Here the CDR3 DNA reads TGTGCCAGCAGCGTAGGTTGGATAGGGCGGCGCGGGGGTGAGACCCAGTACTTC. It codes for CASSVGWIGRRGGETQYF.